This is a list of T cell receptor beta chains from one sample in a study of T cell responses to AZD1222 COVID-19 vaccine. TCRdb's table, derived via immunoSEQ multiplex PCR, lists solely in-frame clones and lacks some. The sample records under 150,000 clones, about 90% being singletons. The sequencing used peripheral blood, collected on day 0 of AZD1222 vaccination. The receptors stem from an adult in good health. CDR3s include the opening cysteine and the closing phenylalanine or tryptophan. Each record gives: clone size, D gene, J gene, V gene, CDR3 DNA, CDR3 protein. The D gene is left open where the match is weak. A row's size may be missing; if present it is once, few, many or a size class.

NA TRBD1 TRBJ2-2 TRBV7-9 TGTGCCAGCAGCTTAGGACAGGGATGGACCGGGGAGCTGTTTTTT CASSLGQGWTGELFF
NA NA TRBJ2-7 TRBV6-6 TGTGCCAGCATTGGGAATCAAGTGGGGCGCTACGAGCAGTACTTC CASIGNQVGRYEQYF
NA NA TRBJ1-2 TRBV5-4 TGTGCCAGCAGTGACGGTCGGTGGGGAGACTATGGCTACACCTTC CASSDGRWGDYGYTF
NA NA TRBJ2-5 TRBV11-3 TGTGCCAGCAGCTTAGCCAGGTTCCAAGAGACCCAGTACTTC CASSLARFQETQYF
NA NA TRBJ1-2 TRBV18 TGTGCCAGCTCACCAAAGATCGGAGGGGGCTACACCTTC CASSPKIGGGYTF
once NA TRBJ1-1 TRBV27 TGTGCCAGCAGTCCAGACAGCGGGGGGACTGAAGCTTTCTTT CASSPDSGGTEAFF
NA NA TRBJ1-6 TRBV5-1 TGCGCCAGCAGCTTCAGTGACAGCGGAAATTCACCCCTCCACTTT CASSFSDSGNSPLHF
NA NA TRBJ1-3 TRBV10-1 TGCGCCAGCAGTGAGTCAGAAGGCTCTGGAAACACCATATATTTT CASSESEGSGNTIYF
NA TRBD2 TRBJ2-5 TRBV11-1 TGTGCCAGCAGCACGCGACTAGCGAACAGGGAGACCCAGTACTTC CASSTRLANRETQYF
NA NA TRBJ2-7 TRBV11-2 TGTGCCAGCAGCCGGAATTACGAGCAGTACTTC CASSRNYEQYF
once NA TRBJ2-7 TRBV12-3/TRBV12-4 TGTGCCAGCACCCAAGGACACTCCGAGCAGTACTTC CASTQGHSEQYF
NA NA TRBJ1-2 TRBV3-1/TRBV3-2 TGTGCCAGCAGCCGCGACCCCTCCCCAGGGGACTATGGCTACACCTTC CASSRDPSPGDYGYTF
NA NA TRBJ2-1 TRBV19 TGTGCCAGTAGTATCCGGGACACAGCCTACAATGAGCAGTTCTTC CASSIRDTAYNEQFF
NA TRBD2 TRBJ2-7 TRBV3-1/TRBV3-2 TGTGCCAGCAGCCGGACACTAGCGGGAGGGTACGAGCAGTACTTC CASSRTLAGGYEQYF
NA NA TRBJ1-6 TRBV19 TGTGCCAGTAGTATAAGGAGTTGGGGGGCAGGTTCACCCCTCCACTTT CASSIRSWGAGSPLHF
NA NA TRBJ1-4 TRBV18 TGTGCCAGCTCACCAGGACAAGCGGGTGAAAAACTGTTTTTT CASSPGQAGEKLFF
NA NA TRBJ2-7 TRBV19 TGTGCCAGTAGTTCGGGTGGACCGTACGAGCAGTACTTC CASSSGGPYEQYF
NA NA TRBJ2-4 TRBV6-2/TRBV6-3 TGTGCCAGCAGTTATAAAGGTTGGGTAGCCAAAAACATTCAGTACTTC CASSYKGWVAKNIQYF
NA NA TRBJ2-2 TRBV6-5 TGTGCCAGCAGTTATAAATTGGCTAGCGGGGAGCTGTTTTTT CASSYKLASGELFF
NA TRBD1 TRBJ1-5 TRBV6-5 TGTGCCAGCCAGGGGGCCGGACCCAGCAATCAGCCCCAGCATTTT CASQGAGPSNQPQHF
once TRBD1 TRBJ1-4 TRBV7-2 TGTGCCAGCAGCTCCCCCCCGACAGGGGCAGGGGAAAAACTGTTTTTT CASSSPPTGAGEKLFF
NA NA TRBJ2-7 TRBV7-9 TGTGCCAGCAGCTCCAGGGGCTACGAGCAGTACTTC CASSSRGYEQYF
NA TRBD1 TRBJ1-5 TRBV2 TGTGCCAGCAGTGAAGAGGGGGCCAAGCAGCCCCAGCATTTT CASSEEGAKQPQHF
NA NA TRBJ2-1 TRBV7-9 TGTGCCAGCAGCGTGGAGGCTAGCTCCTACAATGAGCAGTTCTTC CASSVEASSYNEQFF
NA NA TRBJ1-2 TRBV9 TGTGCCAGCAGCCCGGAGGGAGGGAGCCATGGCTACACCTTC CASSPEGGSHGYTF
once NA TRBJ1-6 TRBV30 TGTGCCTGGAGTGTTACTCGATCTAGGGGTCGGAATTCACCCCTCCACTTT CAWSVTRSRGRNSPLHF
NA NA TRBJ1-3 TRBV30 TGTGCCTGGAGTGTAAGGCAGGGCTCTGGAAACACCATATATTTT CAWSVRQGSGNTIYF
NA TRBD2 TRBJ2-3 TRBV9 TGTGCCAGCAGCCCGAGGACTAGCGGGAGCACAGATACGCAGTATTTT CASSPRTSGSTDTQYF
NA TRBD1 TRBJ1-2 TRBV27 TGTGCCAGCAGTTTAAGACAGGGTCTCTTATCTGGCTATGGCTACACCTTC CASSLRQGLLSGYGYTF
NA NA TRBJ1-1 TRBV3-1/TRBV3-2 TGTGCCAGCAGCCAAGTTCTAATTGAGGGGAAGGCTTTCTTT CASSQVLIEGKAFF
NA NA TRBJ2-7 TRBV3-1/TRBV3-2 TGTGCCAGCAGCCATTCCCAGTACGAGCAGTACTTC CASSHSQYEQYF
NA NA TRBJ2-2 TRBV7-9 TGTGCCAGCAGCCTCAGATCCGGACCGCTGGCCGGGGAGCTGTTTTTT CASSLRSGPLAGELFF
NA NA TRBJ1-6 TRBV5-5 TGTGCCAGCAGCTGGGAGGGCAGTTCTAATTCACCCCTCCACTTT CASSWEGSSNSPLHF
NA NA TRBJ2-3 TRBV4-1 TGCGCCAGCAGCCAAGATCGGGCGGGGAGCACAGATACGCAGTATTTT CASSQDRAGSTDTQYF
once NA TRBJ2-7 TRBV27 TGTGCCAGCAGTTACGAGCAGTACTTC CASSYEQYF
NA NA TRBJ2-1 TRBV9 TGTGCCAGCAGCGGAACAGGGGGGGTTCGGCTTAGCTCCTACAATGAGCAGTTCTTC CASSGTGGVRLSSYNEQFF
NA TRBD1 TRBJ1-5 TRBV4-1 TGCGCCAGCAGCCAACATACAGGGGCCTACAATCAGCCCCAGCATTTT CASSQHTGAYNQPQHF
NA NA TRBJ1-3 TRBV19 TGTGCCAGCTCTCCATCCCATAGGATTGAAACATCTGGAAACACCATATATTTT CASSPSHRIETSGNTIYF
NA TRBD1 TRBJ2-1 TRBV19 TGTGCCAGTAGCTCCCCCGGGACAGACAATGAGCAGTTCTTC CASSSPGTDNEQFF
NA NA TRBJ1-1 TRBV3-1/TRBV3-2 TGTGCCAGCAGCCAAGCTGTTGGAGGAACTGAAGCTTTCTTT CASSQAVGGTEAFF
NA NA TRBJ1-5 TRBV2 TGTGCCAGCAACGTGGACGGGAATCAGCCCCAGCATTTT CASNVDGNQPQHF